One sample yielded the 10 T cell receptor beta chains listed below, sequenced in a study of monozygotic twins with inflammatory bowel disease (dated by TCRdb to the late 2010s). The library relied on 5' RACE. Data came from an Illumina HiSeq 2500. One entry per CDR3 protein sequence results from the TCRdb reprocessing of the reads, with DNA left out. The sample table includes some 200,000 distinct CDR3 sequences. The top ten clonotypes cover less than 9% of the sample. Sequences were obtained from blood. The receptor source for this set is a human donor with ulcerative colitis or Crohn's disease, or a healthy co-twin of an affected twin (not recorded which).

This chain uses TRBV11-1 with TRBJ2-2; TCRdb's D call, TRBD1, is unchecked because there is no DNA. The germline CDR1 and CDR2 sequences are SGHAT and FQDESV (reference sequence). This CDR3 spans 19 amino acids. The CDR3 sequence is CASSLTRLRRDGVAGELFF.

The V call is TRBV10-3, the J call TRBJ2-7. Germline V CDR1 and CDR2: ENHRY, SYGVKD. CDR3 length: 13 residues. The CDR3: CAIMVSQSYEQYF.

V gene TRBV29-1 combines with J gene TRBJ1-1. This CDR3 has 13 residues. Germline V CDR1 and CDR2: SQVTM, ANQGSEA. Here the CDR3 reads CSVARTLNTEAFF.

The chain has TRBV6-5 and TRBJ2-1. Germline loops: CDR1 MNHEY, CDR2 SVGAGI. The CDR3 length is 15 residues. The CDR3 region is CASSYSSAGYNEQFF.

V gene TRBV5-1 combines with J gene TRBJ1-1; TCRdb's assignment of TRBD1 cannot be checked, as there is no DNA. The CDR3 contains 16 residues. Per the germline V gene, CDR1 is SGHRS and CDR2 is YFSETQ. CDR3 residues: CASSPVPTGGGTEAFF.

CDR3 region: CASSDRENEQFF. The V call is TRBV28, the J call TRBJ2-1; TCRdb's D gene call, TRBD1, goes unchecked for lack of DNA. Germline CDR1 MDHEN, CDR2 SYDVKM. CDR3 length: 12 residues.

The chain uses TRBV24-1 and TRBJ1-5. Germline loops: CDR1 KGHDR, CDR2 SFDVKD. The CDR3 sequence is 14 residues long. The CDR3 loop reads CATSDSTDPIPQHF.

The V and J genes are TRBV4-2 and TRBJ2-7. The CDR3 contains 15 residues. From germline, CDR1 is LGHNA and CDR2 YNFKEQ. The CDR3 protein is CASSQDPQPTYEQYF.

This chain connects TRBV15 to TRBJ2-1. CDR3 length: 14 residues. Looked up from germline, CDR1 is LNHNV and CDR2 is YYDKDF (reference sequence). The CDR3 sequence is CATSRDGQEGEQFF. Looking up the rest from reference TRBV15 and TRBJ2-1 gives the full variable domain: DAMVIQNPRYQVTQFGKPVTLSCSQTLNHNVMYWYQQKSSQAPKLLFHYYDKDFNNEADTPDNFQSRRPNTSFCFLDIRSPGLGDTAMYLCATSRDGQEGEQFFGPGTRLTVL.

The chain is built from TRBV4-3 and TRBJ2-1; TCRdb lists TRBD2, though no DNA is available to test this call. CDR1 LGHNA and CDR2 YSLEER come from the germline V gene. This CDR3 spans 15 amino acids. CDR3: CASSPRTGTGNEQFF.